This TCR beta chain was identified during a study of CD8 T cells in ankylosing spondylitis. The ends were cut back, 9 bases at V and 4 bases at J, with 10 bases in the middle. The germline CDR1 and CDR2 sequences are SNHLY and FYNNEI. The CDR3 is 12 amino acids. TCRdb processed the 5' RACE reads anew with MiXCR; each CDR3 protein has one entry. The sample has 250,000 to 300,000 distinct CDR3 sequences; 20% are singletons. This clonotype appeared once. The genes are TRBV2 and TRBJ2-1; D remains ambiguous. This TCR was recovered from a male donor with ankylosing spondylitis or in good health (not recorded which). Sequenced input: blood, either unsorted or a sorted T cell fraction (not recorded which). In nucleotides, the CDR3 is TGTGCCAGTGAGTTGCAATACAATGAGCAGTTCTTC. Translation gives CASELQYNEQFF.